This T cell receptor beta chain was found in a study of a mutant IDH1 vaccine in newly diagnosed glioma. As for the study in general: Before enrollment, patients got radiotherapy alone, temozolomide alone, or mostly the combination.

Clones were sequenced by immunoSEQ multiplex PCR, and TCRdb holds only the in-frame ones, with some missing. The table lists tens of thousands of clones, approximately 90% of them singletons. A remark on this clone: What it recognizes is unknown.

Study-wide results and caveats: Pseudoprogression seemed unlinked to shifts in top peripheral T cell clonotypes.

Germline CDR1 is SQVTM and CDR2 is ANQGSEA. The ends lost 5 bases at V and 7 bases at J; junction bases unmatched: 9. CDR3 length equals 14 residues. The sample's time point: week 23, last vaccination. The study gave 300 ug of mutant IDH1 20-mer peptide per vaccine dose, with topical imiquimod. The donor cohort comprised cases of new WHO grade 3 or 4 IDH1-mutant, ATRX-lost astrocytoma. The clonotype comes from a man in his fifties with glioma. Specimen: PBMCs, collected from a glioma patient whose treatment included an IDH1 peptide vaccine. This chain uses TRBV29-1 with TRBJ2-7; 12 nucleotides agree with TRBD2. CDR3 sequence: CSVKLAGGPGEQYF. The CDR3 nucleotides read TGCAGCGTTAAGCTAGCGGGAGGGCCCGGGGAGCAGTACTTC.